This T cell receptor beta chain was captured by sequencing in a study of blood T cells in healthy people across ages. Primed by a sample-barcoded 5' primer and a J-beta primer mix, a second PCR proceeded for 7 to 11 cycles. TCRdb re-called the 5' RACE reads with MiXCR, one entry per CDR3 protein. The sample contains about 1.4 million distinct CDR3 sequences, approximately 59% of which appear only once. Trimming shortened V by 3 bases and J by 2 bases, and 11 bases separated the two germline ends. This CDR3 spans 15 amino acids. Germline values: CDR1 SNHLY, CDR2 FYNNEI. The material sequenced was blood. This sequence joins TRBV2 and TRBJ2-1; D is perhaps TRBD2 (6 bases). The receptor comes from a man between 18 and 35 years old in good health. CDR3 DNA: TGTGCCAGCAGTGAGAGTGGCGGGGCCTACAATGAGCAGTTCTTC. Amino acid sequence: CASSESGGAYNEQFF.